Each of the 16 T cell receptor beta chains below was sequenced from the same sample in a study of blood T cell repertoires in COVID-19. Sequenced by immunoSEQ multiplex PCR; TCRdb stores in-frame clones only, minus some. Of about 280,000 clones in the sample, over 75% were seen once. The source material was peripheral blood. The source of these receptors is a woman in her 70s with acute or convalescent COVID-19.

The V gene is TRBV3-1 (or the pseudogene TRBV3-2), the J gene TRBJ1-6; weak D call: TRBD1 (5 bases). This CDR3 is 15 amino acids long. V was pared by 1 base and J by 8 bases, with 12 bases between. The germline V gene has CDR1 LGHDT and CDR2 YNNKEL (reference sequence). CDR3 protein: CASSQVPGRDSPLHF. The CDR3 region has the DNA TGTGCCAGCAGCCAAGTCCCGGGCAGGGATTCACCCCTCCACTTT.

This rearrangement joins TRBV5-6 to TRBJ1-3; possibly TRBD1 for D (5 bases). CDR1 and CDR2 from the germline V gene are SGHDT and YYEEEE. V was cut by 2 bases and J by 4 bases, with 10 bases left in between. The CDR3 consists of 14 residues. The CDR3 is CASSFRARGNTIYF. The DNA for the CDR3 is TGTGCCAGCAGCTTCAGGGCACGCGGAAACACCATATATTTT.

This chain uses TRBV15 with TRBJ1-3; no reliable D call. V dropped 0 bases and J dropped 4 bases, with 4 bases sitting between them. The CDR3 extends over 13 amino acids. Germline V lookup: CDR1 LNHNV, CDR2 YYDKDF (reference sequence). In DNA form, the CDR3 reads TGTGCCACCAGCAGAGATATCGGAAACACCATATATTTT. It codes for CATSRDIGNTIYF.

V and J are TRBV11-3 and TRBJ2-1, with D perhaps matching TRBD2 (5 bases). Germline values: CDR1 SGHNT, CDR2 YENEEA. The CDR3 contains 13 residues. Trimming shortened V by 1 base and J by 7 bases, and 8 bases separated the two germline ends. This CDR3 is CASSLVRGNEQFF. CDR3 DNA: TGTGCCAGCAGCTTAGTTAGAGGGAATGAGCAGTTCTTC. The full variable domain, rest sourced from reference TRBV11-3 and TRBJ2-1, is EAGVVQSPRYKIIEKKQPVAFWCNPISGHNTLYWYLQNLGQGPELLIRYENEEAVDDSQLPKDRFSAERLKGVDSTLKIQPAELGDSAVYLCASSLVRGNEQFFGPGTRLTVL.

The genes are TRBV18 and TRBJ1-5, with 8 positions matching TRBD1. The CDR3 has 15 residues. Looked up from germline, CDR1 is KGHSH and CDR2 is LQKENI. V dropped 4 bases and J dropped 0; count of bases not matched to a gene: 2. The CDR3 region has the DNA TGTGCCAGCTCACTACAGGGGGTTAGCAATCAGCCCCAGCATTTT. This encodes CASSLQGVSNQPQHF.

The chain links TRBV7-9 to TRBJ1-1; D is possibly TRBD1 (5 bases). V was pared by 4 bases and J by 1 base, with 10 bases between. Germline CDR1 and CDR2: SEHNR and FQNEAQ (reference sequence). The CDR3 spans 14 residues. CDR3 sequence: CASSSGIRNTEAFF. The CDR3 region has the DNA TGTGCCAGCAGCTCAGGGATACGGAACACTGAAGCTTTCTTT.

The chain links TRBV20-1 to TRBJ2-1; unclear D gene. Germline V gene sequence: CDR1 DFQATT, CDR2 SNEGSKA (reference sequence). Trimming stripped 3 bases from V and 8 bases from J, with 8 bases between. This CDR3 has 11 amino acids. This CDR3 reads CSASRFDEQFF. The CDR3 DNA follows: TGCAGTGCTAGTCGGTTCGATGAGCAGTTCTTC.

This sequence joins TRBV6-5 and TRBJ1-1; maybe TRBD1 (5 bases). This CDR3 has 12 residues. Trimming shortened V by 10 bases and J by 3 bases, and 12 bases separated the two germline ends. Germline V gene data show CDR1 as MNHEY and CDR2 as SVGAGI. The DNA of the CDR3 is TGTGCCACCATGGGGGGGGACACTGAAGCTTTCTTT. Translated, it gives CATMGGDTEAFF.

This chain joins TRBV3-1 (or the pseudogene TRBV3-2) and TRBJ1-2; TRBD1 agrees at 9 bases. Germline assignment: CDR1 LGHDT and CDR2 YNNKEL (reference sequence). This CDR3 has 14 residues. V lost 6 bases and J lost 0; bases outside the gene matches: 2. For the CDR3, the DNA is TGTGCCAGCAGGGACAGGGGAGCTAACTATGGCTACACCTTC. The encoded protein is CASRDRGANYGYTF.

The CDR3 bases are TGTGCCAGCAGCCAGGGGACAGGGAGGGACTATGGCTACACCTTC. Translating it yields CASSQGTGRDYGYTF. The J gene is TRBJ1-2, the V gene TRBV14, with TRBD1 matching 9 bases. This CDR3 has 15 amino acids. Looked up from germline, CDR1 is SGHDN and CDR2 is FVKESK. J lost 3 bases, V lost 3 bases, and 5 bases had no gene match.

This clone came up a few times. V gene TRBV3-1 (or the pseudogene TRBV3-2) combines with J gene TRBJ2-5; 8 positions match TRBD2. This CDR3 has 14 residues. Germline lookup yields CDR1 LGHDT and CDR2 YNNKEL (reference sequence). The ends lost 4 bases at V and 2 bases at J; junction bases unmatched: 3. The DNA for the CDR3 is TGTGCCAGCAGCCCGGGAGGGCAGCAAGAGACCCAGTACTTC. Translated, it gives CASSPGGQQETQYF.

This clone was recorded a few times. V is TRBV7-2 and J is TRBJ1-5; D is undetermined. Germline-derived CDR1 and CDR2 are SGHTA and FQGNSA. The CDR3 consists of 13 residues. The ends were cut back, 1 base at V and 7 bases at J, with 8 bases in the middle. The CDR3 loop is CASSLGGEQPQHF. The CDR3 coding sequence is TGTGCCAGCAGCTTAGGCGGGGAACAGCCCCAGCATTTT.

The rearrangement links TRBV7-6 to TRBJ1-4; 8 bases map to TRBD1. V lost 4 bases and J lost 3; bases outside the gene matches: 7. Germline V gives CDR1 SGHVS, CDR2 FNYEAQ. This CDR3 has 16 residues. Written as DNA, the CDR3 is TGTGCCAGCAGCTCTCCAGGGGGCCGCGCTAATGAAAAACTGTTTTTT. It encodes CASSSPGGRANEKLFF.

The rearrangement links TRBV2 to TRBJ2-2, with a weak D call TRBD1 (5 bases). Germline V gives CDR1 SNHLY, CDR2 FYNNEI. The CDR3 covers 14 residues. Deletions cut 7 bases from V and 4 bases from J, with 13 bases between. The CDR3 spells CASNGQGLTGELFF. The CDR3 nucleotides are TGTGCCAGCAACGGCCAGGGCCTCACCGGGGAGCTGTTTTTT.

This clone was seen just once. A junction boundary mismatches the germline segment, possibly from a read error. The V call is TRBV29-1, the J call TRBJ2-1; possibly TRBD2 for D (7 bases). Germline V gives CDR1 SQVTM, CDR2 ANQGSEA. The CDR3 runs to 13 residues. CDR3 residues: CSVEGGGSNEQFF. CDR3 DNA sequence: TGCAGCGTAGAAGGGGGGGGGAGCAATGAGCAGTTCTTC.

This clone was seen once. This chain uses TRBV19 with TRBJ1-5, with 9 bases matching TRBD1. The CDR3 is made up of 16 amino acids. Per the germline V gene, CDR1 is LNHDA and CDR2 is SQIVND (reference sequence). V dropped 3 bases and J dropped 5; count of bases not matched to a gene: 8. Here the CDR3 reads CASSMRGQGGYQPQHF. CDR3 nucleotide sequence: TGTGCCAGTAGTATGAGGGGACAGGGAGGTTATCAGCCCCAGCATTTT.